Listed here are 28 T cell receptor beta chains from one sample, sequenced in a study of T cells in Graves' hyperthyroidism and ophthalmopathy. RNA transcripts gave rise to amplified TCR beta CDR3 regions. The HTBI set primed first-round TCR CDR3 RT-PCR. TCRdb ran MiXCR on the multiplex PCR reads and lists one entry per CDR3 protein. Of a few hundred thousand distinct CDR3 sequences in the sample, roughly 16% were seen once. Source material: blood. The receptors were sampled from a woman younger than 45 with Graves' ophthalmopathy.

This clonotype was seen more than once but under ten times. The chain combines TRBV7-3 with TRBJ2-2, with D perhaps given as TRBD1 or TRBD2 (5 bases each). The V and J ends lost 2 bases and 7 bases respectively, with 11 bases between them. The CDR3 length is 14 residues. The V gene's germline CDR1 is SGHTA and CDR2 FQGTGA. CDR3 in DNA: TGTGCCAGCAGCTTACTGGGGACGATCGGGGAGCTGTTTTTT. Translation gives CASSLLGTIGELFF.

The chain is built from TRBV29-1 and TRBJ2-3; 10 bases match TRBD2. Germline lookup yields CDR1 SQVTM and CDR2 ANQGSEA. This CDR3 has 11 residues. V lost 7 bases to trimming and J lost 8 bases; unmatched junction nucleotides: 3. The CDR3 sequence is CSAVAGGTQYF. The CDR3 nucleotides are TGCAGCGCGGTAGCGGGAGGTACGCAGTATTTT.

This clonotype was found many times. The chain combines TRBV6-1 with TRBJ1-1, with D unclear. The CDR3 has 14 amino acids. Trimming took off 5 bases at V and 0 bases at J, with 10 bases between the two ends. Germline V gene data show CDR1 as MNHNS and CDR2 as SASEGT. The chain's CDR3 is CASSTDTMNTEAFF. The CDR3, as DNA: TGTGCCAGCAGTACCGACACCATGAACACTGAAGCTTTCTTT.

A remark on this clonotype: A clone one base away is much larger, so this may be a read error. V is TRBV28 and J is TRBJ1-5; tentatively, D is TRBD1 (6 bases). Germline CDR1 and CDR2: MDHEN and SYDVKM. The CDR3 totals 14 residues. DNA for the CDR3: TGTGCCAGCGAGGGGGGGGGGAGTAATCGGCCCCAGCATTTT. Its translation is CASEGGGSNRPQHF.

This clonotype has at least ten counts. The CDR3 coding sequence is TGCAGTGCTAGTCTTCGATTGGGTAGCACAGATACGCAGTATTTT. It is translated as CSASLRLGSTDTQYF. This chain connects TRBV20-1 to TRBJ2-3, with unresolved D. This CDR3 region has 15 residues. V shed 3 bases and J shed 0 bases, with 13 bases lying between them. Germline V lookup: CDR1 DFQATT, CDR2 SNEGSKA (reference sequence).

This clonotype has more than one count but fewer than ten. This rearrangement joins TRBV15 to TRBJ1-5; the D is unclear. Germline loops: CDR1 LNHNV, CDR2 YYDKDF (reference sequence). V was cut by 1 base and J by 10 bases, with 11 bases left in between. CDR3 length equals 13 residues. CDR3 protein: CATSRGTLGPQHF. CDR3 bases: TGTGCCACCAGCAGAGGAACCCTTGGACCCCAGCATTTT.

This clonotype was seen just once. A much larger clonotype is one base distant, so this may be a read error. The chain couples TRBV7-8 to TRBJ2-1; TRBD1 matches 9 bases. The CDR3 runs to 17 residues. Germline V gene sequence: CDR1 SGHVS, CDR2 FQNEAQ. The CDR3, as DNA: TGTGCCAGCAGCTCCCCGCGGGACAGGGAAGACTACGATGAGCAGTTCTTC. It codes for CASSSPRDREDYDEQFF.

CDR3 sequence: CASSESFEGGELFF. DNA for the CDR3: TGCGCCAGCAGTGAGTCCTTCGAAGGCGGGGAGCTGTTTTTT. The J gene is TRBJ2-2, the V gene TRBV10-1; D ambiguous. Trimming took 0 bases from V and 7 from J, leaving 9 bases between them. Germline loops: CDR1 WNHNN, CDR2 SYGVQD (reference sequence). There are 14 residues in the CDR3.

This clonotype was counted between two and nine times. The genes are TRBV19 and TRBJ2-7, with TRBD2 identical over 7 bases. Germline lookup yields CDR1 LNHDA and CDR2 SQIVND (reference sequence). This CDR3 has 15 residues. V was clipped by 1 base and J by 2 bases; unmatched bases: 5. The CDR3 spells CASSIGLAAPYEQYF. The DNA for the CDR3 is TGTGCCAGTAGTATAGGTCTAGCGGCCCCCTACGAGCAGTACTTC.

This clonotype occurred many times. V gene TRBV20-1 combines with J gene TRBJ1-1; maybe TRBD1 (6 bases). This CDR3 has 13 residues. Trimming removed 2 bases from V and 3 bases from J, with 10 bases in between. The germline CDR1 and CDR2 sequences are DFQATT and SNEGSKA (reference sequence). The CDR3 reads CSARPGVDTEAFF. DNA of the CDR3: TGCAGTGCTAGACCAGGGGTGGACACTGAAGCTTTCTTT.

The chain is built from TRBV7-9 and TRBJ2-2; possible D gene TRBD2, 5 bases. Germline V CDR1 and CDR2: SEHNR, FQNEAQ (reference sequence). V was cut by 3 bases and J by 3 bases, with 14 bases left in between. The CDR3 contains 16 residues. The CDR3 coding sequence is TGTGCCAGCAGCTTCCCGCGGGCAGACCACACCGGGGAGCTGTTTTTT. Translation gives CASSFPRADHTGELFF. Combining the CDR3 with reference TRBV7-9 and TRBJ2-2 gives the whole variable domain DTGVSQNPRHKITKRGQNVTFRCDPISEHNRLYWYRQTLGQGPEFLTYFQNEAQLEKSRLLSDRFSAERPKGSFSTLEIQRTEQGDSAMYLCASSFPRADHTGELFFGEGSRLTVL.

This clonotype has only a few counts. The genes are TRBV11-2 and TRBJ1-5, with no clear D. From germline, CDR1 is SGHAT and CDR2 FQNNGV. V was trimmed by 3 bases and J by 4 bases, leaving 7 bases between them. This CDR3 region has 13 residues. The CDR3 reads CASSLVQNQPQHF. The CDR3 DNA follows: TGTGCCAGCAGCTTGGTTCAGAATCAGCCCCAGCATTTT.

This clonotype turned up a few times. The chain employs TRBV20-1 and TRBJ2-3; D is unresolved. The germline V gene encodes CDR1 DFQATT and CDR2 SNEGSKA (reference sequence). The V gene lost 5 bases and the J gene lost 2 bases, with 11 bases spanning the gap. The length of the CDR3 is 13 residues. CDR3 loop: CSALSENTDTQYF. The CDR3 DNA follows: TGCAGTGCTTTGTCTGAGAACACAGATACGCAGTATTTT.

In its sample, this clonotype was seen a few times. In DNA, the CDR3 is TGTGCCAGCAGATCGACCTCTACCTCCTACAATGAGCAGTTCTTC. Encoded protein: CASRSTSTSYNEQFF. V is TRBV6-1 and J is TRBJ2-1; D is undetermined. Germline V CDR1 and CDR2: MNHNS, SASEGT. The CDR3 runs 15 residues. Trimming pared 6 bases from V and 0 bases from J, leaving 12 bases between.

Many counts were recorded for this clonotype. The V call is TRBV11-3, the J call TRBJ2-2; D possibly corresponds to TRBD2 (6 bases). Between the trimmed V and J ends, which lost 4 bases and 7 bases, there was a span of 16 bases. The CDR3 runs to 15 residues. The germline V gene has CDR1 SGHNT and CDR2 YENEEA. The CDR3 nucleotides are TGTGCCAGCAGCTCCTATGGGGGGATCGGCGGGGAGCTGTTTTTT. It translates to CASSSYGGIGGELFF.

This clonotype was seen repeatedly, ten times or more. The rearrangement uses TRBV12-3 or TRBV12-4 and TRBJ2-2; weak D call: TRBD1 (5 bases). This CDR3 has 13 residues. V shed 6 bases and J shed 3 bases, with 8 bases lying between them. CDR3 nucleotide sequence: TGTGCCAGCAGCCGACAGTACACCGGGGAGCTGTTTTTT. Protein: CASSRQYTGELFF.

J is TRBJ2-5 and V is TRBV30, with 8 bases identical to TRBD1. The V segment lost 5 bases and the J segment 5 bases; nucleotides outside the gene matches: 7. Germline V gene sequence: CDR1 GTSNPN, CDR2 SVGIG (reference sequence). The CDR3 has 13 residues. For the CDR3, the DNA is TGTGCCTGGCAGGCAGGGGGCTGGGAGACCCAGTACTTC. This sequence encodes CAWQAGGWETQYF.

This clonotype was observed many times. J is TRBJ2-2 and V is TRBV2; 7 bases align to TRBD1. J lost 1 base, V lost 6 bases, and 2 bases had no gene match. The CDR3 totals 14 residues. The germline V gene encodes CDR1 SNHLY and CDR2 FYNNEI. CDR3 DNA sequence: TGTGCCAGCAGGAGGGACAGGAACACCGGGGAGCTGTTTTTT. This codes for CASRRDRNTGELFF.

This clonotype was counted many times. The chain combines TRBV20-1 with TRBJ2-7; 9 bases align to TRBD2. V lost 0 bases to trimming and J lost 5 bases; unmatched junction nucleotides: 8. The CDR3 spans 15 residues. Germline V lookup: CDR1 DFQATT, CDR2 SNEGSKA (reference sequence). CDR3 loop: CSARDSGGRDDEQYF. The CDR3 DNA is TGCAGTGCTAGAGATTCAGGCGGGAGGGACGACGAGCAGTACTTC.

CDR3 DNA sequence: TGTGCCAGCAGCATAACAGGGGGCTCTGGCTATGGCTACACCTTC. Translated: CASSITGGSGYGYTF. The chain combines TRBV5-5 with TRBJ1-2; TRBD1 aligns across 9 bases. This CDR3 region has 15 residues. V gave up 4 bases and J gave up 4 bases; unmatched junction bases: 8. Germline V gene sequence: CDR1 SGHKS, CDR2 YYEKEE (reference sequence).

This chain connects TRBV7-8 to TRBJ2-5; TRBD2 is a possible D gene (6 bases). CDR1 SGHVS and CDR2 FQNEAQ come from the germline V gene. The CDR3 sequence is 13 residues long. V was cut by 8 bases and J by 5 bases, with 15 bases left in between. DNA of the CDR3: TGTGCCAGCTCTCCCCGGGGGTTGGAGACCCAGTACTTC. This encodes CASSPRGLETQYF.

The chain carries TRBV12-3 or TRBV12-4 and TRBJ1-5; D perhaps matches TRBD1 (5 bases). V shed 6 bases and J shed 4 bases, with 13 bases lying between them. The CDR3 contains 14 residues. CDR3 residues: CASRSMGGNQPQHF. The CDR3, as DNA: TGTGCCAGCAGGTCGATGGGGGGGAATCAGCCCCAGCATTTT.

Ten or more counts support this clonotype. The chain links TRBV20-1 to TRBJ2-1, with 13 positions matching TRBD2. With V trimmed by 5 bases and J by 4 bases, 5 bases remained unmatched. The CDR3 length is 15 residues. CDR1 is DFQATT and CDR2 is SNEGSKA in the germline V gene (reference sequence). The CDR3 DNA reads TGCAGTGCTGAAGGGGGACTAGCGGGGTACAATGAGCAGTTCTTC. It translates to CSAEGGLAGYNEQFF.

CDR3 DNA sequence: TGCAGTGCTAGAGACCACAGGAGCCCTCTTCGATATAATTCACCCCTCCACTTT. Residues: CSARDHRSPLRYNSPLHF. V usage is TRBV20-1 and J usage is TRBJ1-6; perhaps TRBD1 as D (5 bases). This CDR3 has 18 amino acids. The germline V gene has CDR1 DFQATT and CDR2 SNEGSKA (reference sequence). V lost 0 bases and J 4 bases, leaving 19 bases between the germline ends.

Notes on this clonotype: This may be a read error: a much more frequent sequence differs by one nucleotide. The CDR3 loop reads CAGSKRQGATYNEQFF. CDR3 nucleotides: TGTGCCGGCAGCAAAAGACAGGGGGCGACCTACAATGAGCAGTTCTTC. This chain connects TRBV7-9 to TRBJ2-1; 10 positions agree with TRBD1. CDR1 is SEHNR, CDR2 FQNEAQ, per germline (reference sequence). The CDR3 is made up of 16 amino acids.

This clonotype has a handful of counts. The chain joins TRBV4-2 to TRBJ1-2; the match to TRBD1 covers 8 bases. Germline V gene data show CDR1 as LGHNA and CDR2 as YNFKEQ. Trimming removed 4 bases from V and 3 bases from J; junction bases left unmatched: 13. This CDR3 is built from 17 residues. The CDR3 loop reads CASSPDRTGRTDYGYTF. As DNA, the CDR3 is TGTGCCAGCAGCCCTGACCGGACAGGGCGGACAGACTATGGCTACACCTTC.

This clonotype was counted at least ten times. J is TRBJ1-2 and V is TRBV6-2 or TRBV6-3; the match to TRBD1 covers 7 bases. Trimming at V came to 6 bases and at J to 9 bases, leaving 7 bases not matched to a gene. Germline values: CDR1 MNHEY, CDR2 SVGEGT. The CDR3 has 12 amino acids. The CDR3 DNA reads TGTGCCAGCAGACCAACAGGGGATCGCTACACCTTC. Encoded protein: CASRPTGDRYTF.

As regards this clonotype: Mismatch with germline at one junction end may stem from a read error. The chain carries TRBV3-1 and TRBJ2-7; possible D gene TRBD2, 6 bases. Germline V lookup: CDR1 LGHDT, CDR2 YNNKEL (reference sequence). The CDR3 contains 14 residues. The CDR3, as DNA: TGTGCCAGCAGCCAAGAGGGACTTACCTACGGGCAGTACTTC. Translating gives CASSQEGLTYGQYF.